The sequence of this T cell receptor (beta chain) was determined in a study of T cell responses to AZD1222 COVID-19 vaccine. Study-level points and caveats: Spike-specific TCR breadth and depth were elevated following two AZD1222 doses. Within unmutated variant regions lay the reported targets of nearly half of spike-specific TCRs. At 160-218 and 743-854, vaccine-associated CD4 TCRs were dominant, and they spanned spike.

This table comes from immunoSEQ multiplex PCR, and its TCRdb copy is limited to in-frame clones, with some not included. The sample lists about 150,000 clones, roughly 94% occurring once. The germline V gene encodes CDR1 LGHNA and CDR2 YSLEER. The CDR3 contains 15 residues. V lost 4 bases and J lost 8; bases outside the gene matches: 8. With respect to this clone: Its antigen is not identified.

This chain links TRBV4-3 with TRBJ2-1; 10 bases line up with TRBD1. The source is an adult in good health. Sequencing was performed on peripheral blood, taken on day 0 of AZD1222 vaccination. DNA for the CDR3: TGCGCCAGCAGCCCGGGACAGGGGAATTTGGATGAGCAGTTCTTC. Encoded protein: CASSPGQGNLDEQFF.